The 25 T cell receptor beta chains below were found in one sample sequenced in a study of T cell clonotyping in hematopoietic cell transplantation. Time point meaning: recipient sample about 28 days before transplant, after cytoreduction. Method: immunoSEQ multiplex PCR; TCRdb's copy keeps in-frame clones and lacks some. The data show about 10,000 clones, around 87% seen once. The source was peripheral blood mononuclear cells, collected before stem cell transplant. The receptors shown here come from a woman between 45 and 65 years old with chronic myeloid leukemia. Some clones in this sample may be carry-over from other donors' samples.

The CDR3 DNA sequence: TGCAGCGTTGGGCTAGCCGTCCAAGAGACCCAGTACTTC. Encoded protein: CSVGLAVQETQYF. This chain connects TRBV29-1 to TRBJ2-5, with TRBD2 as a possible D gene (5 bases). V was shortened by 4 bases and J by 1 base, with 10 bases between the two germline ends. Germline CDR1 SQVTM, CDR2 ANQGSEA. This CDR3 contains 13 residues. Looking up the rest from reference TRBV29-1 and TRBJ2-5 gives the full variable domain: SAVISQKPSRDICQRGTSLTIQCQVDSQVTMMFWYRQQPGQSLTLIATANQGSEATYESGFVIDKFPISRPNLTFSTLTVSNMSPEDSSIYLCSVGLAVQETQYFGPGTRLLVL.

The V gene is TRBV19, the J gene TRBJ2-1, with D maybe TRBD1 (6 bases). CDR3 size: 13 residues. Trimming left V 5 bases short and J 4 bases short, with 9 bases between. CDR1 LNHDA and CDR2 SQIVND come from the germline V gene (reference sequence). CDR3 residues: CASSPQGYNEQFF. CDR3 DNA: TGTGCCAGTAGTCCCCAGGGGTACAATGAGCAGTTCTTC.

The chain is built from TRBV7-6 and TRBJ2-2; maybe TRBD1 (7 bases). CDR3 length: 17 residues. The V and J ends lost 2 bases and 1 base respectively, with 14 bases between them. Per germline, CDR1 SGHVS and CDR2 FNYEAQ. This CDR3 is CASSLRRDSMNTGELFF. The DNA for the CDR3 is TGTGCCAGCAGCTTACGGCGGGACAGCATGAACACCGGGGAGCTGTTTTTT.

The gene calls are TRBV9 and TRBJ2-7; TRBD2 matches 10 bases. V trimming: 2 bases; J trimming: 3 bases; junction bases outside the gene matches: 5. Per the germline V gene, CDR1 is SGDLS and CDR2 is YYNGEE. The CDR3 spans 15 residues. The DNA for the CDR3 is TGTGCCAGCAGCGTGGCCGGGACTAGCGACTACGAGCAGTACTTC. It encodes CASSVAGTSDYEQYF.

The rearrangement uses TRBV28 and TRBJ2-1; 11 bases align to TRBD2. Germline V gives CDR1 MDHEN, CDR2 SYDVKM. The CDR3 length is 13 residues. After removal of 2 bases from V and 9 bases from J, the junction contained 0 bases not matched to a gene. The CDR3 sequence is CASSLGTSGEQFF. The CDR3 bases are TGTGCCAGCAGTTTAGGGACTAGCGGTGAGCAGTTCTTC.

This clone has more than one count but fewer than ten. This chain joins TRBV6-4 and TRBJ2-1; 10 nucleotides align to TRBD2. The CDR3 extends over 15 amino acids. The V gene end was trimmed by 3 bases and the J gene end by 9 bases; junction bases not matched to a gene: 8. The V gene's germline CDR1 is MRHNA and CDR2 SNTAGT. The CDR3 bases are TGTGCCAGCAGTGAAATCCTAGCGGGAGAATTTGAGCAGTTCTTC. As protein: CASSEILAGEFEQFF.

CDR3 in DNA: TGTGCCAGCAGCTTAGGCCCAGTTATATTGGAGACCCAGTACTTC. This encodes CASSLGPVILETQYF. This sequence joins TRBV7-9 and TRBJ2-5; D is undetermined. Trimming took off 1 base at V and 5 bases at J, with 14 bases between the two ends. CDR3 length equals 15 residues. Germline CDR1 is SEHNR and CDR2 is FQNEAQ (reference sequence). Full variable domain (outside the CDR3, taken from reference TRBV7-9 and TRBJ2-5): DTGVSQNPRHKITKRGQNVTFRCDPISEHNRLYWYRQTLGQGPEFLTYFQNEAQLEKSRLLSDRFSAERPKGSFSTLEIQRTEQGDSAMYLCASSLGPVILETQYFGPGTRLLVL.

This clone was recorded once. V is TRBV25-1 and J is TRBJ2-7, with 9 bases aligning to TRBD2. V lost 8 bases, J lost 3 bases, and 5 bases stayed unmatched. Germline values: CDR1 MGHDK, CDR2 SYGVNS. This CDR3 comprises 13 residues. CDR3 in amino acids: CASSGTSSYEQYF. CDR3 DNA: TGTGCCAGCTCCGGGACTAGCAGCTACGAGCAGTACTTC.

V gene TRBV5-5 combines with J gene TRBJ2-7, with 10 bases that match TRBD2. After removal of 0 bases from V and 4 bases from J, the junction contained 10 bases not matched to a gene. Germline CDR1 SGHKS, CDR2 YYEKEE (reference sequence). The CDR3 is 17 residues long. The DNA for the CDR3 is TGTGCCAGCAGCTTGGGGCCTACAGGACTAGCGGAATACGAGCAGTACTTC. This sequence encodes CASSLGPTGLAEYEQYF.

The chain is built from TRBV4-2 and TRBJ2-3; possible D gene TRBD2, 6 bases. Germline V CDR1 and CDR2: LGHNA, YNFKEQ. V lost 0 bases and J 2 bases, leaving 12 bases between the germline ends. This CDR3 comprises 16 residues. The CDR3 here is CASSQEAGPPTDTQYF. CDR3 nucleotides: TGTGCCAGCAGCCAAGAGGCGGGACCTCCCACAGATACGCAGTATTTT.

This chain uses TRBV30 with TRBJ2-1, with 15 positions matching TRBD2. From germline, CDR1 is GTSNPN and CDR2 SVGIG (reference sequence). CDR3 length: 15 amino acids. V lost 2 bases to trimming and J lost 13 bases; unmatched junction nucleotides: 9. CDR3 nucleotide sequence: TGTGCCTGGAGTAGGACTAGCGGGAGGGCCGTTCCCCAGTTCTTC. Translating gives CAWSRTSGRAVPQFF.

On this clone itself: Germline is not matched at one junction end, which may reflect a read error. The chain uses TRBV6-4 and TRBJ1-4; D unclear. Germline CDR1 and CDR2: MRHNA and SNTAGT. CDR3 length: 12 residues. CDR3 region: CASSDSYTDKIF. CDR3 DNA: TGTGCCAGCAGTGACTCATATACCGACAAGATTTTT.

This clone has more than one count but fewer than ten. The V and J genes are TRBV2 and TRBJ2-7; TRBD1 matches 7 bases. The CDR3 totals 14 residues. Germline loops: CDR1 SNHLY, CDR2 FYNNEI. V shed 6 bases, J shed 6 bases, and the junction held 11 bases outside the gene matches. CDR3 DNA sequence: TGTGCCAGCAGAAGGACAGGAACAGTTCGCGAGCAGTACTTC. This gives the protein CASRRTGTVREQYF. The complete variable domain, with remaining parts taken from reference TRBV2 and TRBJ2-7, reads EPEVTQTPSHQVTQMGQEVILRCVPISNHLYFYWYRQILGQKVEFLVSFYNNEISEKSEIFDDQFSVERPDGSNFTLKIRSTKLEDSAMYFCASRRTGTVREQYFGPGTRLTVT.

The J gene is TRBJ2-2, the V gene TRBV9; D is unclear. The CDR3 totals 14 residues. Deletions cut 0 bases from V and 2 bases from J, with 5 bases between. CDR1 and CDR2 from the germline V gene are SGDLS and YYNGEE. CDR3 sequence: CASSVAGNTGELFF. The CDR3 DNA sequence: TGTGCCAGCAGCGTAGCCGGAAACACCGGGGAGCTGTTTTTT.

This clone was seen only once. The chain uses TRBV9 and TRBJ1-1; maybe TRBD1 (5 bases). V was shortened by 5 bases and J by 0 bases, with 11 bases between the two germline ends. CDR1 is SGDLS, CDR2 YYNGEE, per germline. The CDR3 is made up of 14 amino acids. The CDR3 spells CASSRDGLNTEAFF. The DNA for the CDR3 is TGTGCCAGCAGTCGGGACGGATTGAACACTGAAGCTTTCTTT. Looking up the rest from reference TRBV9 and TRBJ1-1 gives the full variable domain: DSGVTQTPKHLITATGQRVTLRCSPRSGDLSVYWYQQSLDQGLQFLIQYYNGEERAKGNILERFSAQQFPDLHSELNLSSLELGDSALYFCASSRDGLNTEAFFGQGTRLTVV.

This clone has just a few counts. The chain joins TRBV6-9 to TRBJ1-5; possible D gene TRBD1, 5 bases. Trimming removed 4 bases at V and 3 bases at J, with 10 bases between. The germline V gene encodes CDR1 MNHGY and CDR2 SVAAGI. The CDR3 consists of 14 residues. CDR3 residues: CASSLARVNQPQHF. The CDR3 nucleotides are TGTGCCAGCAGTTTAGCCAGGGTCAATCAGCCCCAGCATTTT.

There are a few counts of this clone. This chain uses TRBV28 with TRBJ2-7; TRBD2 is a possible D gene (6 bases). This CDR3 has 14 residues. The germline V gene has CDR1 MDHEN and CDR2 SYDVKM. Trimming removed 6 bases from V and 3 bases from J, with 15 bases in between. In DNA form, the CDR3 reads TGTGCCAGCAGCCTTGTAGCGGACGACTACGAGCAGTACTTC. Encoded protein: CASSLVADDYEQYF.

The rearrangement uses TRBV4-1 and TRBJ1-1; TRBD1 is a possible D gene (6 bases). This CDR3 is 15 amino acids long. Trimming left V 0 bases short and J 3 bases short, with 11 bases between. Germline CDR1 MGHRA, CDR2 YSYEKL. The CDR3 sequence is CASSQEDRSYTEAFF. Here the CDR3 DNA reads TGCGCCAGCAGCCAAGAAGACAGGTCTTACACTGAAGCTTTCTTT.

The chain couples TRBV5-6 to TRBJ1-1; 8 nucleotides match TRBD1. This CDR3 has 13 residues. Germline CDR1 reads SGHDT; CDR2 reads YYEEEE. V trimming: 5 bases; J trimming: 2 bases; junction bases outside the gene matches: 2. The CDR3 DNA is TGTGCCAGCAGGGGACAGGCTAACACTGAAGCTTTCTTT. This translates into CASRGQANTEAFF.

This chain uses TRBV18 with TRBJ2-1; unclear D gene. V lost 3 bases, J lost 7 bases, and 4 bases lay in between. This CDR3 is 11 amino acids long. The germline V gene has CDR1 KGHSH and CDR2 LQKENI. The CDR3 DNA reads TGTGCCAGCTCACCCAAGAATGAGCAGTTCTTC. Translation: CASSPKNEQFF.

The rearrangement uses TRBV19 and TRBJ2-1, with TRBD2 matching 7 bases. Germline CDR1 LNHDA, CDR2 SQIVND (reference sequence). The CDR3 has 15 amino acids. V trimming: 6 bases; J trimming: 7 bases; junction bases outside the gene matches: 12. CDR3 sequence reads: CASSMVRPGRNEQFF. In DNA form, the CDR3 reads TGTGCCAGTAGCATGGTGCGCCCCGGGAGGAATGAGCAGTTCTTC.

The V call is TRBV10-3, the J call TRBJ2-7, with 7 bases matching TRBD1. The V and J ends lost 5 bases and 1 base, in that order; junction bases with no gene match: 5. This CDR3 is 14 amino acids long. Germline V gives CDR1 ENHRY, CDR2 SYGVKD. In nucleotides, the CDR3 is TGTGCCATCAGTTTTGACAGGGTTTCCTACGAGCAGTACTTC. Its translation: CAISFDRVSYEQYF.

This chain links TRBV29-1 with TRBJ1-1; maybe TRBD1 (5 bases). Trimming left V 3 bases short and J 0 bases short, with 11 bases between. The CDR3 has 14 amino acids. CDR1 is SQVTM and CDR2 is ANQGSEA in the germline V gene. CDR3 amino acids: CSVESGSMNTEAFF. CDR3 coding DNA: TGCAGCGTTGAGTCAGGGTCCATGAACACTGAAGCTTTCTTT.

This clone turned up a few times. This sequence joins TRBV7-8 and TRBJ1-5; tentatively, D is TRBD1 (6 bases). CDR3 length: 14 residues. Trimming removed 4 bases at V and 4 bases at J, with 11 bases between. Germline V CDR1 and CDR2: SGHVS, FQNEAQ. The CDR3 loop is CASSSDRINQPQHF. The DNA for the CDR3 is TGTGCCAGCAGCTCCGACAGGATTAATCAGCCCCAGCATTTT.

The chain recombines TRBV10-2 with TRBJ2-5; 7 nucleotides line up with TRBD2. The junction had 2 bases not matched to a gene; V was cut back by 6 bases and J by 1 base. The germline CDR1 and CDR2 sequences are WSHSY and SAAADI. The CDR3 spans 13 residues. The CDR3 DNA reads as TGCGCCAGCAGAGCGGGGACCCAAGAGACCCAGTACTTC. Translated: CASRAGTQETQYF.